Following are 23 T cell receptor beta chains from one sample sequenced in a study of blood T cells in healthy people across ages. Primers used in a second PCR of about 7 to 11 cycles were a sample-barcoded 5' primer and a J-beta primer mix. Using its own MiXCR run on the 5' RACE reads, TCRdb lists one record per CDR3 protein. The sample consists of roughly 1.5 million distinct CDR3 sequences, around 40% of them appearing once. Sequencing was carried out using blood. Receptors were obtained from a young woman in good health.

The chain recombines TRBV25-1 with TRBJ2-7; D is unclear. The ends were cut back, 1 base at V and 0 bases at J, with 13 bases in the middle. CDR3 length: 16 amino acids. Germline CDR1 is MGHDK and CDR2 is SYGVNS. The CDR3 loop is CASSESLTDHSYEQYF. The CDR3 DNA reads as TGTGCCAGCAGTGAATCCCTGACGGACCACTCCTACGAGCAGTACTTC.

This clonotype was seen a few times. The rearrangement uses TRBV24-1 and TRBJ2-1, with TRBD1 matching 8 bases. Germline values: CDR1 KGHDR, CDR2 SFDVKD. The CDR3 has 16 amino acids. V lost 1 base to trimming and J lost 6 bases; unmatched junction nucleotides: 7. The CDR3 DNA sequence: TGTGCCACCAGTGATTTTACGCAGGGGGCTTCCAATGAGCAGTTCTTC. It translates to CATSDFTQGASNEQFF.

The rearrangement joins TRBV28 to TRBJ2-7, with 8 bases aligning to TRBD2. Trimming removed 6 bases from V and 6 bases from J; junction bases left unmatched: 7. The CDR3 runs 13 residues. In germline, CDR1 is MDHEN, CDR2 SYDVKM. In DNA, the CDR3 is TGTGCCAGCAGACGGACTAGCCGGTTCGAGCAGTACTTC. Translating it yields CASRRTSRFEQYF. Full variable domain (rest looked up from reference TRBV28 and TRBJ2-7): DVKVTQSSRYLVKRTGEKVFLECVQDMDHENMFWYRQDPGLGLRLIYFSYDVKMKEKGDIPEGYSVSREKKERFSLILESASTNQTSMYLCASRRTSRFEQYFGPGTRLTVT.

The table lists this clonotype with a few counts. The chain uses TRBV12-3 or TRBV12-4 and TRBJ2-7; weak D call: TRBD1 (7 bases). V was trimmed by 3 bases and J by 5 bases, leaving 14 bases between them. CDR3 size: 14 residues. The CDR3, as DNA: TGTGCCAGCAGTTTCGTGCAGGGGGGACACGAGCAGTACTTC. Protein product: CASSFVQGGHEQYF.

The chain couples TRBV9 to TRBJ1-2, with 7 bases identical to TRBD1. Germline loops: CDR1 SGDLS, CDR2 YYNGEE. Trimming removed 4 bases from V and 10 bases from J; junction bases left unmatched: 10. The CDR3 spans 13 residues. CDR3 coding DNA: TGTGCCAGCAGCTTCCCGGGACAGTCCGTCTACACCTTC. Protein sequence: CASSFPGQSVYTF.

The rearrangement uses TRBV28 and TRBJ1-5; the D is unclear. This CDR3 region has 12 residues. CDR1 and CDR2 from the germline V gene are MDHEN and SYDVKM. V was trimmed by 1 base and J by 7 bases, leaving 5 bases between them. CDR3 sequence (DNA): TGTGCCAGCAGTTTATTGGTGCAGCCCCAGCATTTT. This encodes CASSLLVQPQHF. The whole variable domain, filled in from reference TRBV28 and TRBJ1-5, reads DVKVTQSSRYLVKRTGEKVFLECVQDMDHENMFWYRQDPGLGLRLIYFSYDVKMKEKGDIPEGYSVSREKKERFSLILESASTNQTSMYLCASSLLVQPQHFGDGTRLSIL.

The CDR3 sequence is CATGAGSYNEQFF. The CDR3 DNA sequence: TGTGCCACCGGGGCTGGCTCCTACAATGAGCAGTTCTTC. V is TRBV24-1 and J is TRBJ2-1; D is possibly TRBD1 (5 bases). Trimming removed 9 bases at V and 0 bases at J, with 8 bases between. Germline loops: CDR1 KGHDR, CDR2 SFDVKD. The CDR3 extends over 13 amino acids.

This rearrangement joins TRBV7-2 to TRBJ1-1; D possibly corresponds to TRBD1 (5 bases). Germline V gene lookup returns CDR1 SGHTA and CDR2 FQGNSA. V gave up 1 base and J gave up 10 bases, with 13 bases separating them. The CDR3 spans 13 residues. The CDR3 loop is CASSLVSGRSAFF. The CDR3 DNA follows: TGTGCCAGCAGCTTAGTTTCGGGACGTTCAGCTTTCTTT.

For this clonotype: At one end the junction does not follow the germline gene, possibly because of a read error. The J gene is TRBJ2-5, the V gene TRBV6-1; 12 nucleotides line up with TRBD1. This CDR3 comprises 17 residues. Germline lookup yields CDR1 MNHNS and CDR2 SASEGT. DNA for the CDR3: TGTGTCAGCAGTGACGGCCGGGACAGGGGGCCCCAAGAGACCCAGTACTTC. Its translation: CVSSDGRDRGPQETQYF.

This clonotype was counted between two and nine times. The chain has TRBV15 and TRBJ2-5; the D is unclear. Trimming shortened V by 0 bases and J by 5 bases, and 4 bases separated the two germline ends. The CDR3 is 12 residues long. CDR1 and CDR2 (germline): LNHNV, YYDKDF (reference sequence). CDR3 loop: CATSRDFETQYF. DNA of the CDR3: TGTGCCACCAGCAGAGATTTCGAGACCCAGTACTTC.

The chain uses TRBV3-1 and TRBJ1-2; a possible D gene is TRBD1 (5 bases). V was trimmed by 5 bases and J by 2 bases, leaving 9 bases between them. Germline CDR1 LGHDT, CDR2 YNNKEL (reference sequence). The CDR3 contains 13 residues. In DNA, the CDR3 is TGTGCCAGCAGCGGGGACGTGAACTATGGCTACACCTTC. Protein: CASSGDVNYGYTF.

The J gene is TRBJ2-1, the V gene TRBV6-2 or TRBV6-3; D gene ambiguous. Trimming stripped 4 bases from V and 2 bases from J, with 12 bases between. The CDR3 is made up of 15 amino acids. The germline CDR1 and CDR2 sequences are MNHEY and SVGEGT. The CDR3 protein is CASSWGGQAYNEQFF. The CDR3 DNA sequence: TGTGCCAGCAGTTGGGGTGGGCAGGCCTACAATGAGCAGTTCTTC.

The V gene is TRBV20-1, the J gene TRBJ1-6; no clear D gene. V was shortened by 2 bases and J by 4 bases, with 3 bases between the two germline ends. Germline V lookup: CDR1 DFQATT, CDR2 SNEGSKA (reference sequence). The CDR3 spans 12 residues. The CDR3 loop is CSARSYNSPLHF. The CDR3 DNA sequence: TGCAGTGCTAGAAGTTATAATTCACCCCTCCACTTT.

The CDR3 protein is CASSDYSGELFF. The CDR3 nucleotides read TGTGCCAGCAGTGATTACTCCGGGGAGCTGTTTTTT. The chain employs TRBV2 and TRBJ2-2; D call uncertain. Germline CDR1 reads SNHLY; CDR2 reads FYNNEI. The CDR3 contains 12 residues. Trimming removed 3 bases from V and 6 bases from J, with 5 bases in between.

The rearrangement uses TRBV20-1 and TRBJ2-5, with no clear D. V lost 1 base, J lost 11 bases, and 17 bases lay in between. Germline V lookup: CDR1 DFQATT, CDR2 SNEGSKA (reference sequence). CDR3 length: 13 amino acids. This CDR3 is CSARGLGYNEQYF. In DNA, the CDR3 is TGCAGTGCTAGAGGACTCGGCTACAATGAGCAGTACTTC.

The V call is TRBV12-5, the J call TRBJ1-1; TRBD1 is a possible D gene (6 bases). This CDR3 is built from 12 residues. In germline, CDR1 is LGHNT, CDR2 FRNRAP. The V gene lost 10 bases and the J gene lost 1 base, with 10 bases spanning the gap. The CDR3 spells CATRQENTEAFF. In DNA, the CDR3 is TGTGCTACACGACAGGAGAACACTGAAGCTTTCTTT.

V is TRBV6-2 or TRBV6-3 and J is TRBJ2-7; weak D call: TRBD2 (5 bases). Between the trimmed V and J ends, which lost 2 bases and 7 bases, there was a span of 15 bases. Germline V gene lookup returns CDR1 MNHEY and CDR2 SVGEGT. The CDR3 consists of 14 residues. The CDR3 nucleotides are TGTGCCAGCAGTTACGGCGGCAGGACTTGGGAGCAGTACTTC. Translating gives CASSYGGRTWEQYF.

CDR3 nucleotide sequence: TGCAGTGCCCTGGGGGAGAACACCGGGGAGCTGTTTTTT. Protein: CSALGENTGELFF. V is TRBV20-1 and J is TRBJ2-2; D assignment may be TRBD1 or TRBD2 (5 bases each). V gave up 6 bases and J gave up 1 base, with 9 bases separating them. The CDR3 is 13 amino acids. CDR1 and CDR2 (germline): DFQATT, SNEGSKA (reference sequence).

The genes are TRBV5-5 and TRBJ2-2; the D gene is possibly TRBD2 (6 bases). V lost 0 bases and J 6 bases, leaving 15 bases between the germline ends. In germline, CDR1 is SGHKS, CDR2 YYEKEE (reference sequence). CDR3 length: 16 amino acids. The CDR3 nucleotides are TGTGCCAGCAGCTTGGCCGGCGGGATCTTTTCCGGGGAGCTGTTTTTT. Protein product: CASSLAGGIFSGELFF.

This clonotype was seen more than once but under ten times. The chain uses TRBV3-1 and TRBJ2-3; 8 positions match TRBD2. V shed 4 bases, J shed 3 bases, and the junction held 0 bases outside the gene matches. Germline assignment: CDR1 LGHDT and CDR2 YNNKEL (reference sequence). The CDR3 sequence is 13 residues long. The CDR3 bases are TGTGCCAGCAGCCGACTAGCGACAGATACGCAGTATTTT. Translating gives CASSRLATDTQYF.

This clonotype was seen only a few times. This rearrangement joins TRBV20-1 to TRBJ2-7, with D uncertain. Deletions cut 3 bases from V and 0 bases from J, with 9 bases between. Germline V gene data show CDR1 as DFQATT and CDR2 as SNEGSKA (reference sequence). This CDR3 is built from 13 residues. The CDR3: CSASGVNSYEQYF. CDR3 in DNA: TGCAGTGCTAGCGGAGTGAACTCCTACGAGCAGTACTTC.

The chain is built from TRBV20-1 and TRBJ2-7; D possibly uses TRBD1 or TRBD2 (5 bases each). This CDR3 has 11 residues. From germline, CDR1 is DFQATT and CDR2 SNEGSKA (reference sequence). V dropped 7 bases and J dropped 3 bases, with 10 bases sitting between them. CDR3 nucleotide sequence: TGCAGTGTTCGGGGCCGCTACGAGCAGTACTTC. Protein product: CSVRGRYEQYF.

The chain links TRBV6-1 to TRBJ2-2, with 12 bases fitting TRBD2. CDR3 length: 16 residues. Germline assignment: CDR1 MNHNS and CDR2 SASEGT. V shed 6 bases, J shed 4 bases, and the junction held 6 bases outside the gene matches. CDR3 in DNA: TGTGCCAGCAGCCAGGGACTAGCGGGCGGCACCGGGGAGCTGTTTTTT. Translation gives CASSQGLAGGTGELFF.